Listed below are T cell receptor beta chains from one sample, sequenced in a study of blood T cell repertoires in COVID-19. Profiled with immunoSEQ multiplex PCR; TCRdb holds only in-frame clones, not every one. The sample shows about 210,000 clones, roughly 87% of them seen only once. The sample consisted of PBMCs or T cells enriched from blood (not recorded which). The origin of the receptors is a man between 18 and 29 years old with acute COVID-19. Each CDR3 is given with its conserved first and last residue. Each record gives: D gene, clone size, J gene, V gene, CDR3 protein, CDR3 DNA. D genes are given only for firm matches. The size of a clone is reported for some rows only, either as once, few or many, or as a class for expanded clones.

D: TRBD1; size: NA; J: TRBJ1-6; V: TRBV7-2; CDR3: CASSYTLPGGNSPLHF; DNA: TGTGCCAGCAGTTACACTTTGCCAGGGGGAAATTCACCCCTCCACTTT
D: NA; size: NA; J: TRBJ2-1; V: TRBV12-1; CDR3: CASSPPGRRADEQFF; DNA: TGTGCCAGCAGCCCCCCCGGCAGGAGGGCCGATGAGCAGTTCTTC
D: NA; size: NA; J: TRBJ2-7; V: TRBV6-5; CDR3: CASMGGPREQYF; DNA: TGTGCCAGCATGGGTGGGCCCCGCGAGCAGTACTTC
D: TRBD2; size: NA; J: TRBJ2-1; V: TRBV7-9; CDR3: CASSLFLAGGANEQFF; DNA: TGTGCCAGCAGCTTGTTCCTAGCGGGGGGAGCCAATGAGCAGTTCTTC
D: NA; size: few; J: TRBJ1-2; V: TRBV24-1; CDR3: CATSELADYGYTF; DNA: TGTGCCACCAGTGAATTAGCAGACTATGGCTACACCTTC
D: TRBD1; size: NA; J: TRBJ2-1; V: TRBV4-3; CDR3: CASSHDRASYEQFF; DNA: TGCGCCAGCAGCCACGACAGGGCCTCATATGAGCAGTTCTTC
D: TRBD1; size: NA; J: TRBJ2-7; V: TRBV14; CDR3: CASSRQGAHEQYF; DNA: TGTGCCAGCAGCCGACAGGGGGCCCACGAGCAGTACTTC
D: TRBD1; size: NA; J: TRBJ2-1; V: TRBV5-1; CDR3: CASSTSGTESYNEQFF; DNA: TGCGCCAGCAGCACCTCCGGGACAGAATCCTACAATGAGCAGTTCTTC
D: TRBD1; size: NA; J: TRBJ2-7; V: TRBV19; CDR3: CASSPTGTGGYEQYF; DNA: TGTGCCAGTAGTCCCACCGGTACAGGGGGCTACGAGCAGTACTTC
D: TRBD1; size: NA; J: TRBJ1-1; V: TRBV5-4; CDR3: CASSLPDRVKAFF; DNA: TGTGCCAGCAGCTTGCCTGACAGGGTAAAGGCTTTCTTT
D: NA; size: NA; J: TRBJ1-1; V: TRBV2; CDR3: CASSEIRRGTEAFF; DNA: TGTGCCAGCAGTGAAATCAGAAGAGGAACTGAAGCTTTCTTT
D: NA; size: NA; J: TRBJ2-3; V: TRBV5-1; CDR3: CASSFSQGGTDTQYF; DNA: TGCGCCAGCAGCTTTAGTCAAGGGGGCACAGATACGCAGTATTTT
D: NA; size: NA; J: TRBJ2-3; V: TRBV10-2; CDR3: CASCRVGGADTQYF; DNA: TGCGCCAGTTGCCGAGTGGGCGGGGCAGATACGCAGTATTTT
D: NA; size: NA; J: TRBJ2-5; V: TRBV4-3; CDR3: CASSHHWGAQETQYF; DNA: TGCGCCAGCAGCCACCACTGGGGCGCCCAAGAGACCCAGTACTTC
D: TRBD2; size: few; J: TRBJ2-1; V: TRBV11-1; CDR3: CASSYGGLAGLGEQFF; DNA: TGTGCCAGCAGCTACGGGGGACTAGCGGGTTTGGGTGAGCAGTTCTTC
D: NA; size: NA; J: TRBJ2-7; V: TRBV10-2; CDR3: CASRGQLISYEQYF; DNA: TGCGCCAGCAGAGGACAGTTAATCTCCTACGAGCAGTACTTC
D: NA; size: NA; J: TRBJ1-2; V: TRBV28; CDR3: CASSPDSTHHNYGYTF; DNA: TGTGCCAGCAGCCCGGACAGCACCCACCATAACTATGGCTACACCTTC
D: TRBD1; size: NA; J: TRBJ2-1; V: TRBV9; CDR3: CASSVETGTGGEEQFF; DNA: TGTGCCAGCAGCGTAGAGACCGGGACAGGGGGAGAAGAGCAGTTCTTC
D: NA; size: NA; J: TRBJ2-7; V: TRBV30; CDR3: CAWSQAYEQYF; DNA: TGTGCCTGGAGTCAGGCCTACGAGCAGTACTTC
D: TRBD2; size: NA; J: TRBJ2-3; V: TRBV7-2; CDR3: CASSFVAGGTDTQYF; DNA: TGTGCCAGCAGCTTTGTGGCGGGAGGCACAGATACGCAGTATTTT
D: TRBD2; size: NA; J: TRBJ2-3; V: TRBV28; CDR3: CASSFAGGGLTDTQYF; DNA: TGTGCCAGCAGTTTTGCGGGGGGGGGACTCACAGATACGCAGTATTTT
D: TRBD1; size: NA; J: TRBJ2-1; V: TRBV24-1; CDR3: CATSDITGGSYNEQFF; DNA: TGTGCCACCAGCGATATAACAGGGGGCTCCTACAATGAGCAGTTCTTC
D: TRBD2; size: NA; J: TRBJ2-1; V: TRBV7-3; CDR3: CASSQGTSRYNEQFF; DNA: TGTGCCAGCAGCCAGGGGACTAGCAGGTACAATGAGCAGTTCTTC
D: TRBD1; size: NA; J: TRBJ2-7; V: TRBV6-6; CDR3: CASSDDRGSRQYF; DNA: TGTGCCAGCAGCGACGACAGGGGGTCTCGGCAGTACTTC
D: NA; size: NA; J: TRBJ2-2; V: TRBV15; CDR3: CATRGDKAFPQGELFF; DNA: TGTGCCACCAGAGGGGACAAGGCTTTTCCGCAAGGGGAGCTGTTTTTT
D: NA; size: NA; J: TRBJ2-3; V: TRBV3-1/TRBV3-2; CDR3: CASSQDRSRGGTDTQYF; DNA: TGTGCCAGCAGCCAAGATAGGTCGCGCGGGGGCACAGATACGCAGTATTTT
D: NA; size: NA; J: TRBJ2-7; V: TRBV2; CDR3: CASSVDSRQYF; DNA: TGTGCCAGCAGCGTCGACAGCAGGCAGTACTTC
D: TRBD2; size: NA; J: TRBJ2-7; V: TRBV9; CDR3: CASSVTSGRAFSAYEQYF; DNA: TGTGCCAGCAGCGTGACTAGCGGGAGGGCCTTTAGCGCCTACGAGCAGTACTTC
D: TRBD1; size: NA; J: TRBJ1-2; V: TRBV18; CDR3: CASSGTGSPNYGYTF; DNA: TGTGCCAGCTCTGGGACAGGGAGTCCTAACTATGGCTACACCTTC
D: NA; size: NA; J: TRBJ2-5; V: TRBV7-9; CDR3: CASSLVVRGETQYF; DNA: TGTGCCAGCAGCTTAGTCGTTAGAGGGGAGACCCAGTACTTC
D: TRBD2; size: few; J: TRBJ2-7; V: TRBV6-1; CDR3: CASSEGGGGSYEQYF; DNA: TGTGCCAGCAGTGAAGGGGGCGGGGGTTCCTACGAGCAGTACTTC
D: TRBD1; size: NA; J: TRBJ1-2; V: TRBV29-1; CDR3: CSADPGGNYGYTF; DNA: TGCAGCGCCGACCCAGGGGGTAACTATGGCTACACCTTC
D: NA; size: NA; J: TRBJ2-3; V: TRBV7-3; CDR3: CAGGLGGFTDTQYF; DNA: TGTGCCGGTGGACTGGGGGGATTCACAGATACGCAGTATTTT
D: TRBD1; size: NA; J: TRBJ2-7; V: TRBV10-1; CDR3: CASSESVGQGGEQYF; DNA: TGCGCCAGCAGTGAGTCGGTGGGACAGGGTGGCGAGCAGTACTTC
D: NA; size: NA; J: TRBJ2-5; V: TRBV24-1; CDR3: CATSDSGGQQETQYF; DNA: TGTGCCACCAGTGATTCCGGGGGACAGCAAGAGACCCAGTACTTC
D: NA; size: NA; J: TRBJ1-2; V: TRBV27; CDR3: CASSLSPQGGYGYTF; DNA: TGTGCCAGCAGCCTCTCCCCCCAGGGTGGTTATGGCTACACCTTC
D: NA; size: NA; J: TRBJ2-1; V: TRBV6-5; CDR3: CASRSSSVDKFF; DNA: TGTGCCAGCAGGTCCAGCTCGGTAGACAAATTCTTC
D: NA; size: NA; J: TRBJ1-1; V: TRBV18; CDR3: CASSPPNRRGTEAFF; DNA: TGTGCCAGCTCACCACCGAATAGGAGAGGGACTGAAGCTTTCTTT
D: NA; size: NA; J: TRBJ1-6; V: TRBV5-4; CDR3: CASSFIGGMNSPLHF; DNA: TGTGCCAGCAGCTTCATCGGGGGTATGAATTCACCCCTCCACTTT
D: TRBD1; size: NA; J: TRBJ1-5; V: TRBV7-2; CDR3: CASSPRDRGSNQPQHF; DNA: TGTGCCAGCAGCCCCAGGGACAGGGGGAGCAATCAGCCCCAGCATTTT
D: NA; size: NA; J: TRBJ1-1; V: TRBV3-1/TRBV3-2; CDR3: CASRDPKGSTEAFF; DNA: TGTGCCAGCAGGGACCCGAAAGGGAGCACTGAAGCTTTCTTT
D: NA; size: NA; J: TRBJ2-3; V: TRBV5-1; CDR3: CASARERLIGTDTQYF; DNA: TGCGCCAGCGCCCGGGAGAGGCTGATCGGCACAGATACGCAGTATTTT
D: TRBD2; size: NA; J: TRBJ2-2; V: TRBV3-1/TRBV3-2; CDR3: CASSQGPTSAGELFF; DNA: TGTGCCAGCAGCCAAGGGCCCACTAGCGCCGGGGAGCTGTTTTTT
D: TRBD1; size: NA; J: TRBJ1-2; V: TRBV28; CDR3: CASRGTGGLYGYSF; DNA: TGTGCCAGCCGCGGGACAGGGGGCCTCTATGGCTACTCCTTC
D: NA; size: few; J: TRBJ1-3; V: TRBV2; CDR3: CASRITGTGNTIYF; DNA: TGTGCCAGCAGGATTACAGGGACCGGAAACACCATATATTTT
D: TRBD2; size: NA; J: TRBJ2-1; V: TRBV27; CDR3: CASSLNPGLARNEQFF; DNA: TGTGCCAGCAGTTTAAATCCGGGACTAGCCCGAAATGAGCAGTTCTTC
D: NA; size: NA; J: TRBJ2-7; V: TRBV7-2; CDR3: CASKSGTGPSYEQYF; DNA: TGTGCCAGCAAGAGCGGGACAGGACCTTCCTACGAGCAGTACTTC
D: NA; size: NA; J: TRBJ1-5; V: TRBV19; CDR3: CASNQGSPNQPQHF; DNA: TGTGCCAGTAACCAGGGTTCTCCCAATCAGCCCCAGCATTTT
D: NA; size: once; J: TRBJ2-7; V: TRBV7-8; CDR3: CASSLLTGSSYEQYF; DNA: TGTGCCAGCAGCTTACTTACAGGGAGCTCCTACGAGCAGTACTTC
D: TRBD2; size: NA; J: TRBJ2-7; V: TRBV4-1; CDR3: CASSQDPSGTYEQYF; DNA: TGCGCCAGCAGCCAAGATCCTAGCGGGACCTACGAGCAGTACTTC
D: NA; size: NA; J: TRBJ2-6; V: TRBV5-1; CDR3: CASSSTGSPGANVLTF; DNA: TGCGCCAGCAGCTCCACAGGGTCTCCTGGGGCCAACGTCCTGACTTTC